This TCR beta chain was captured by sequencing in a study of blood T cell repertoires in COVID-19. On the study more broadly: Samples of COVID-19 (acute and convalescent) were obtained from the United States, Italy and Spain.

Patients of the Seattle cohort, enrolled during active infection, were followed longitudinally. Sequencing was performed with immunoSEQ multiplex PCR; in TCRdb, only in-frame clones are kept and a portion is missing. Of approximately 350,000 clones in the sample, roughly 90% were seen once. Trimming took off 5 bases at V and 1 base at J, with 9 bases between the two ends. The CDR3 runs 13 residues. Germline V gives CDR1 SGHTA, CDR2 FQGNSA. Specimen: peripheral blood. The chain joins TRBV7-2 to TRBJ2-7; no firm D call. The clonotype was recovered from a woman in her sixties or seventies with COVID-19, enrolled during active disease. CDR3 loop: CASSINFSYEQYF. DNA of the CDR3: TGTGCCAGCAGCATAAACTTTTCCTACGAGCAGTACTTC.